The entry below describes one T cell receptor (beta chain). Its matching antigen is unknown. The entry originates in a study of identical twins. From germline, CDR1 is SNHLY and CDR2 FYNNEI. This CDR3 contains 13 residues. Trimming cost V 2 bases and J 7 bases, with 8 bases left between them. Findings and limits, study-wide: Out-of-frame sharing of TCR alpha in monozygotic twins was underestimated by models.

TCRdb analysed the 5' RACE reads with MiXCR anew, one entry per CDR3 protein. The sample lists around 490,000 distinct CDR3 sequences, approximately 14% occurring once. These same data were also listed under a study on yellow fever vaccine responses in identical twins. That report notes: Convergence reportedly seemed to mark part of the twins' vaccine T cell response, with personalization marking the rest.

The rearrangement uses TRBV2 and TRBJ2-2, with D perhaps matching TRBD2 (5 bases). Sequenced input: CD4+ T cells sorted from blood. The sequence was collected from a woman aged 18-29 years in good health. The CDR3 spells CASSERAGGELFF. CDR3 DNA sequence: TGTGCCAGCAGTGAAAGGGCGGGCGGGGAGCTGTTTTTT.